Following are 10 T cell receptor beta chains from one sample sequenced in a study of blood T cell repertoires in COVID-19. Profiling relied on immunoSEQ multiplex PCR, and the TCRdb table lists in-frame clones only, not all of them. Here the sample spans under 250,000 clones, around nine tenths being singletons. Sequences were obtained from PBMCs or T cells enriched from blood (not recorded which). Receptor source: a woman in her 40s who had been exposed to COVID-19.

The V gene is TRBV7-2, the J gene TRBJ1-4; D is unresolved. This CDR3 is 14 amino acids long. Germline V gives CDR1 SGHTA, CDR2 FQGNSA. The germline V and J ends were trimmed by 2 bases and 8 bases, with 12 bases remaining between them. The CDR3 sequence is CASSLRREDEKLFF. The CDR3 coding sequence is TGTGCCAGCAGCTTAAGGAGGGAAGACGAAAAACTGTTTTTT.

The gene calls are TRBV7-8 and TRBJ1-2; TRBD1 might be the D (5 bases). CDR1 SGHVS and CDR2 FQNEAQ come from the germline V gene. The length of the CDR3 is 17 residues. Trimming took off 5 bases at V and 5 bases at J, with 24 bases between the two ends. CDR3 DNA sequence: TGTGCCAGCAGCCTTACCGGGGGACCTTCCCAGTGGTATGGCTACACCTTC. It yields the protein CASSLTGGPSQWYGYTF.

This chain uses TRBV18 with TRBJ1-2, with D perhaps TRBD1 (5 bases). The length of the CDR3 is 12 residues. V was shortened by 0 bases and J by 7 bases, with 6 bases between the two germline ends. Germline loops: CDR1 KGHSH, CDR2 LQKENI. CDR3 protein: CASSPPGGGYTF. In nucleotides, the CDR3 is TGTGCCAGCTCACCACCCGGGGGTGGCTACACCTTC.

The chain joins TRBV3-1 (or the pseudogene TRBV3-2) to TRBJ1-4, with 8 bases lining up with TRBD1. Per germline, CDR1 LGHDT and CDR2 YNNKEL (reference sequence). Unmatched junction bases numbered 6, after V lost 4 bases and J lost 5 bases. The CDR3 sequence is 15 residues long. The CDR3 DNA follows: TGTGCCAGCAGCCGATTGACAGGGGTGAATGAAAAACTGTTTTTT. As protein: CASSRLTGVNEKLFF.

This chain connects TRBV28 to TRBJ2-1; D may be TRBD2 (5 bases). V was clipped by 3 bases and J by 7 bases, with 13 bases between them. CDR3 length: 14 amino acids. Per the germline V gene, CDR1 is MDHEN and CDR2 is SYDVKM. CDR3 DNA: TGTGCCAGCAGTTTCTCCGCCCCGGGGAATGAGCAGTTCTTC. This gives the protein CASSFSAPGNEQFF.

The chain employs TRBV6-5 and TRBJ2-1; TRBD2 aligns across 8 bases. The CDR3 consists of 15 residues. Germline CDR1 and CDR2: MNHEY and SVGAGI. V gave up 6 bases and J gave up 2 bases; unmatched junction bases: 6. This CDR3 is CASSLASGPYNEQFF. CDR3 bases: TGTGCCAGCAGCCTGGCTAGCGGGCCCTACAATGAGCAGTTCTTC.

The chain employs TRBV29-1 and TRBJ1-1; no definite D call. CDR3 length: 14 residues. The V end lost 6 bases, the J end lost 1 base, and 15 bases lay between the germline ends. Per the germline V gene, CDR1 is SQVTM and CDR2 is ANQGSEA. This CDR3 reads CSVRVEGRNTEAFF. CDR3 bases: TGCAGCGTGAGGGTGGAGGGCCGGAACACTGAAGCTTTCTTT.

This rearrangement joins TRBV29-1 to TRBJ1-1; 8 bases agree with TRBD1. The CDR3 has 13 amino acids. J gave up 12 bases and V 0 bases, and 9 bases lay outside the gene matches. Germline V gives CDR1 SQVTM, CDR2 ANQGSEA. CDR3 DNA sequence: TGCAGCGTTGAAGATAGGGACAGGAGGGTGTCTTTCTTT. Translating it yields CSVEDRDRRVSFF. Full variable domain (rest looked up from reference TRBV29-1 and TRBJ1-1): SAVISQKPSRDICQRGTSLTIQCQVDSQVTMMFWYRQQPGQSLTLIATANQGSEATYESGFVIDKFPISRPNLTFSTLTVSNMSPEDSSIYLCSVEDRDRRVSFFGQGTRLTVV.

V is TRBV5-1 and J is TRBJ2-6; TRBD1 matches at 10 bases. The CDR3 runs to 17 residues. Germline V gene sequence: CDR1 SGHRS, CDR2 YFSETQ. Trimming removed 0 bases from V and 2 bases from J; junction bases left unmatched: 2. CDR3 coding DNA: TGCGCCAGCAGCTTGGGACAGGGGGCGACTGGGGCCAACGTCCTGACTTTC. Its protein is CASSLGQGATGANVLTF. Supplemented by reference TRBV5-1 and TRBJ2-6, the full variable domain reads KAGVTQTPRYLIKTRGQQVTLSCSPISGHRSVSWYQQTPGQGLQFLFEYFSETQRNKGNFPGRFSGRQFSNSRSEMNVSTLELGDSALYLCASSLGQGATGANVLTFGAGSRLTVL.

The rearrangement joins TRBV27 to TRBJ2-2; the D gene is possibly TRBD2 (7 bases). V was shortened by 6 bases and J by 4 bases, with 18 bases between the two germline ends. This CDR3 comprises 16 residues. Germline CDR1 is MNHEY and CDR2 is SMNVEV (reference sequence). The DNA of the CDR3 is TGTGCCAGCAGGAGGGGAGGGGGGCTCATCACCGGGGAGCTGTTTTTT. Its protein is CASRRGGGLITGELFF.